These 23 T cell receptor beta chains originate from one sample sequenced in a study of cytomegalovirus exposure and HLA in healthy donors. Method: immunoSEQ multiplex PCR; TCRdb's copy keeps in-frame clones and lacks some. Among approximately 270,000 clones, 65% to 90% were seen once, and the ten largest hold 1%. Sequencing was performed on PBMCs. Source of these receptors: a woman aged 18-30 years in good health and CMV-seronegative.

CDR3 sequence: CASSFGGDWVAKNIQYF. CDR3 sequence (DNA): TGCGCCAGCAGCTTTGGCGGGGATTGGGTAGCCAAAAACATTCAGTACTTC. The chain has TRBV5-1 and TRBJ2-4, with D possibly TRBD2 on 6 matching bases. The CDR3 runs 17 residues. Trimming took off 2 bases at V and 0 bases at J, with 15 bases between the two ends. Looked up from germline, CDR1 is SGHRS and CDR2 is YFSETQ. The full variable domain, its missing parts supplied by reference TRBV5-1 and TRBJ2-4, is KAGVTQTPRYLIKTRGQQVTLSCSPISGHRSVSWYQQTPGQGLQFLFEYFSETQRNKGNFPGRFSGRQFSNSRSEMNVSTLELGDSALYLCASSFGGDWVAKNIQYFGAGTRLSVL.

This clone was detected once. The rearrangement uses TRBV4-2 and TRBJ2-7, with TRBD1 identical over 9 bases. This CDR3 region has 14 residues. Trimming at V came to 4 bases and at J to 6 bases, leaving 7 bases not matched to a gene. Germline-derived CDR1 and CDR2 are LGHNA and YNFKEQ. CDR3 residues: CASSPPDRGAEQYF. CDR3 nucleotide sequence: TGTGCCAGCAGCCCTCCGGACAGGGGTGCCGAGCAGTACTTC.

This clone has more than one count but fewer than ten. V usage is TRBV12-5 and J usage is TRBJ1-5, with 7 bases lining up with TRBD1. Germline V gives CDR1 LGHNT, CDR2 FRNRAP. After removal of 0 bases from V and 7 bases from J, the junction contained 6 bases not matched to a gene. The CDR3 consists of 15 residues. This chain's CDR3 is CASGLVIGGGQPQHF. The CDR3, as DNA: TGTGCTAGTGGTTTGGTAATAGGGGGCGGACAGCCCCAGCATTTT.

The genes are TRBV2 and TRBJ2-1; TRBD1 might be the D (5 bases). The CDR3 consists of 14 residues. CDR1 and CDR2 from the germline V gene are SNHLY and FYNNEI. Trimming pared 8 bases from V and 3 bases from J, leaving 14 bases between. The CDR3 sequence: CASQPGLGYNEQFF. The CDR3 nucleotides read TGTGCCAGCCAACCAGGGTTGGGCTACAATGAGCAGTTCTTC. The variable domain in full, with the rest retrieved from reference TRBV2 and TRBJ2-1, is EPEVTQTPSHQVTQMGQEVILRCVPISNHLYFYWYRQILGQKVEFLVSFYNNEISEKSEIFDDQFSVERPDGSNFTLKIRSTKLEDSAMYFCASQPGLGYNEQFFGPGTRLTVL.

The V and J genes are TRBV4-3 and TRBJ1-1; a possible D gene is TRBD1 (6 bases). This CDR3 spans 16 amino acids. V was trimmed by 1 base and J by 4 bases, leaving 16 bases between them. Germline V gives CDR1 LGHNA, CDR2 YSLEER. CDR3 in DNA: TGCGCCAGCAGCCAAGGGACAGCAAATCGGGGCACTGAAGCTTTCTTT. Its protein product is CASSQGTANRGTEAFF.

In this sample, this clone turned up once. This rearrangement joins TRBV5-1 to TRBJ2-5, with 9 bases lining up with TRBD1. From germline, CDR1 is SGHRS and CDR2 YFSETQ. The trim removed 0 bases at V and 5 bases at J, leaving 11 bases unmatched. The CDR3 has 17 residues. CDR3 bases: TGCGCCAGCAGCTTGGGGTCCTCAACAGGGGGCCGGGAGACCCAGTACTTC. Residues: CASSLGSSTGGRETQYF.

This chain uses TRBV7-8 with TRBJ2-7, with TRBD2 matching over 14 bases. The germline V gene has CDR1 SGHVS and CDR2 FQNEAQ. CDR3 length: 17 residues. V lost 3 bases to trimming and J lost 2 bases; unmatched junction nucleotides: 6. CDR3 in amino acids: CASSLPRLAGGPYEQYF. In nucleotides, the CDR3 is TGTGCCAGCAGCTTGCCCCGACTAGCGGGAGGGCCCTACGAGCAGTACTTC.

The chain links TRBV5-1 to TRBJ1-1; 7 positions match TRBD1. CDR3 length: 17 residues. V lost 4 bases, J lost 0 bases, and 12 bases stayed unmatched. Germline assignment: CDR1 SGHRS and CDR2 YFSETQ. CDR3 residues: CASSLPPGQSMNTEAFF. The DNA of the CDR3 is TGCGCCAGCAGCCTCCCTCCGGGACAGTCCATGAACACTGAAGCTTTCTTT.

This clone was observed a single time. The chain joins TRBV11-2 to TRBJ2-7; 11 nucleotides line up with TRBD1. Germline-derived CDR1 and CDR2 are SGHAT and FQNNGV. Trimming removed 3 bases from V and 5 bases from J; junction bases left unmatched: 0. CDR3 size: 13 residues. This chain's CDR3 is CASSLGQGDEQYF. The CDR3 DNA reads as TGTGCCAGCAGCTTGGGACAGGGGGACGAGCAGTACTTC.

This clone was seen once. V usage is TRBV4-2 and J usage is TRBJ1-4; D perhaps matches TRBD1 (5 bases). The CDR3 runs to 17 residues. Between the trimmed V and J ends, which lost 1 base and 7 bases, there was a span of 19 bases. Germline V gives CDR1 LGHNA, CDR2 YNFKEQ. The CDR3 is CASSQVPPRADGEKLFF. The CDR3 DNA sequence: TGTGCCAGCAGCCAAGTCCCACCCAGGGCCGATGGTGAAAAACTGTTTTTT.

The rearrangement joins TRBV7-9 to TRBJ1-6; D is possibly TRBD1 (5 bases). Trimming took off 4 bases at V and 8 bases at J, with 9 bases between the two ends. This CDR3 spans 13 amino acids. From germline, CDR1 is SEHNR and CDR2 FQNEAQ (reference sequence). Here the CDR3 reads CASSSRGDSPLHF. The CDR3 nucleotides are TGTGCCAGCAGCTCTAGGGGCGATTCACCCCTCCACTTT. Supplemented by reference TRBV7-9 and TRBJ1-6, the full variable domain reads DTGVSQNPRHKITKRGQNVTFRCDPISEHNRLYWYRQTLGQGPEFLTYFQNEAQLEKSRLLSDRFSAERPKGSFSTLEIQRTEQGDSAMYLCASSSRGDSPLHFGNGTRLTVT.

This clone appeared a single time. V gene TRBV5-1 combines with J gene TRBJ2-7; 9 nucleotides match TRBD1. Trimming took 2 bases from V and 1 from J; bases not matched to a gene: 4. In germline, CDR1 is SGHRS, CDR2 YFSETQ. CDR3 length: 15 amino acids. CDR3 coding DNA: TGCGCCAGCAGCTTCGAGGGACAGGGTTCCTACGAGCAGTACTTC. It codes for CASSFEGQGSYEQYF.

This chain uses TRBV7-2 with TRBJ1-5; possible D gene TRBD1, 6 bases. Germline CDR1 SGHTA, CDR2 FQGNSA. Trimming shortened V by 2 bases and J by 1 base, and 12 bases separated the two germline ends. The CDR3 runs 16 residues. The CDR3 region is CASSLHGGGSNQPQHF. The CDR3 DNA follows: TGTGCCAGCAGCTTACATGGGGGGGGCAGCAATCAGCCCCAGCATTTT.

The chain combines TRBV27 with TRBJ1-1, with D possibly matching TRBD1 (6 bases). Germline CDR1 is MNHEY and CDR2 is SMNVEV (reference sequence). The germline V and J ends were trimmed by 10 bases and 0 bases, with 12 bases remaining between them. The CDR3 length is 13 residues. CDR3 in amino acids: CATADRMNTEAFF. CDR3 coding DNA: TGTGCCACCGCGGACAGAATGAACACTGAAGCTTTCTTT.

This clone was observed a single time. The V and J genes are TRBV6-5 and TRBJ2-5; the D gene is possibly TRBD2 (6 bases). Germline V gene data show CDR1 as MNHEY and CDR2 as SVGAGI. The V and J ends lost 2 bases and 2 bases respectively, with 12 bases between them. This CDR3 has 15 residues. DNA of the CDR3: TGTGCCAGCAGTTACGGGCGGGGTTCTCAAGAGACCCAGTACTTC. This sequence encodes CASSYGRGSQETQYF.

The chain combines TRBV25-1 with TRBJ2-2; D possibly corresponds to TRBD1 (6 bases). Trimming left V 7 bases short and J 0 bases short, with 12 bases between. Germline assignment: CDR1 MGHDK and CDR2 SYGVNS. This CDR3 is built from 15 residues. The CDR3 is CASTTGPSNTGELFF. CDR3 coding DNA: TGTGCCAGCACAACAGGGCCCTCGAACACCGGGGAGCTGTTTTTT.

The chain carries TRBV27 and TRBJ2-3, with TRBD2 matching 8 bases. The V gene end was trimmed by 5 bases and the J gene end by 4 bases; junction bases not matched to a gene: 8. Germline V CDR1 and CDR2: MNHEY, SMNVEV (reference sequence). The CDR3 runs to 15 residues. The CDR3 loop is CASSTGLGRPDTQYF. In DNA form, the CDR3 reads TGTGCCAGCAGTACGGGACTAGGTCGCCCAGATACGCAGTATTTT.

The chain employs TRBV4-1 and TRBJ2-7; D is unclear. Germline V gives CDR1 MGHRA, CDR2 YSYEKL. The germline V and J ends were trimmed by 3 bases and 0 bases, with 12 bases remaining between them. The CDR3 is made up of 15 amino acids. The CDR3 bases are TGCGCCAGCAGCCAGCTCAGCGTACCCTCCTACGAGCAGTACTTC. This encodes CASSQLSVPSYEQYF.

The chain has TRBV6-5 and TRBJ2-7; 7 bases match TRBD2. Germline V gene lookup returns CDR1 MNHEY and CDR2 SVGAGI. CDR3 size: 16 residues. The V gene end was trimmed by 0 bases and the J gene end by 4 bases; junction bases not matched to a gene: 9. The CDR3 region is CASSYSSASGGYEQYF. CDR3 coding DNA: TGTGCCAGCAGTTACTCGAGCGCTAGCGGTGGTTACGAGCAGTACTTC.

This chain links TRBV9 with TRBJ1-2; 7 bases match TRBD1. CDR1 is SGDLS, CDR2 YYNGEE, per germline. The J segment lost 7 bases and the V segment lost 4 bases, leaving 4 bases of the junction unmatched. This CDR3 spans 12 amino acids. CDR3 nucleotide sequence: TGTGCCAGCAGCCTACAGGGGTCTGGCTACACCTTC. It translates to CASSLQGSGYTF.

The chain joins TRBV18 to TRBJ2-3; 10 bases line up with TRBD1. V gave up 4 bases and J gave up 2 bases; unmatched junction bases: 3. The CDR3 contains 15 residues. Per germline, CDR1 KGHSH and CDR2 LQKENI. CDR3 nucleotide sequence: TGTGCCAGCTCACAGGGGACAGGGGCCACAGATACGCAGTATTTT. This translates into CASSQGTGATDTQYF. Based on the CDR3 plus reference TRBV18 and TRBJ2-3, the full variable domain is NAGVMQNPRHLVRRRGQEARLRCSPMKGHSHVYWYRQLPEEGLKFMVYLQKENIIDESGMPKERFSAEFPKEGPSILRIQQVVRGDSAAYFCASSQGTGATDTQYFGPGTRLTVL.

The CDR3 here is CASSYPRGRRKLFF. CDR3 DNA: TGTGCCAGCAGCTATCCCAGGGGGCGCAGAAAACTGTTTTTT. The chain joins TRBV7-9 to TRBJ1-4, with TRBD1 identical over 8 bases. CDR3 length: 14 amino acids. Germline lookup yields CDR1 SEHNR and CDR2 FQNEAQ (reference sequence). The V and J ends lost 4 bases and 10 bases, in that order; junction bases with no gene match: 8. The full variable domain, in which reference TRBV7-9 and TRBJ1-4 provide the parts outside the CDR3, is DTGVSQNPRHKITKRGQNVTFRCDPISEHNRLYWYRQTLGQGPEFLTYFQNEAQLEKSRLLSDRFSAERPKGSFSTLEIQRTEQGDSAMYLCASSYPRGRRKLFFGSGTQLSVL.

The chain employs TRBV6-5 and TRBJ1-2; 7 nucleotides line up with TRBD1. The CDR3 length is 13 residues. The J segment lost 7 bases and the V segment lost 5 bases, leaving 7 bases of the junction unmatched. From germline, CDR1 is MNHEY and CDR2 SVGAGI. The CDR3 DNA reads TGTGCCAGCAGTGATAGGGGGCAGATTGGCTACACCTTC. Amino acid sequence: CASSDRGQIGYTF.